These T cell receptor beta chains were read from a single sample in a study of blood T cell repertoires in COVID-19. Libraries were prepared by immunoSEQ multiplex PCR; TCRdb keeps only in-frame clonotypes and omits some of them. The sample holds 200,000 to 250,000 clones; 70% to 90% are singletons and the top ten take around 12%. The sample comprised peripheral blood. All receptors derive from a woman aged 18-35 years who had recovered from COVID-19. CDR3s include the opening cysteine and the closing phenylalanine or tryptophan. The D gene is left open where the match is weak. Only some rows state a clone size, as once, few, many or a class for expanded clones.

cdr3_aa cdr3_nt j_call v_call clone_size d_call
CATRRGLSIRSYNSPLHF TGTGCCACCCGGAGGGGTTTGAGCATAAGATCCTATAATTCACCCCTCCACTTT TRBJ1-6 TRBV11-2 NA NA
CASSYSDRNEQYF TGTGCCAGCAGTTACTCGGACAGAAACGAGCAGTACTTC TRBJ2-7 TRBV6-2/TRBV6-3 NA NA
CASSLGGVYEQYF TGTGCCAGCAGTTTAGGGGGCGTTTACGAGCAGTACTTC TRBJ2-7 TRBV27 NA NA
CASSGETGMKRSPLHF TGTGCCAGCAGTGGAGAGACAGGGATGAAGCGTTCACCCCTCCACTTT TRBJ1-6 TRBV6-4 NA TRBD1
CASSLYWTGPTGELFF TGTGCCAGTAGTCTATACTGGACAGGGCCCACCGGGGAGCTGTTTTTT TRBJ2-2 TRBV19 NA TRBD1
CASSQGTEAFF TGTGCCAGCAGCCAGGGGACAGAAGCTTTCTTT TRBJ1-1 TRBV9 NA NA
CASSPTGGNQPQHF TGTGCCAGCTCACCGACGGGGGGGAATCAGCCCCAGCATTTT TRBJ1-5 TRBV18 NA NA
CASSPRSRGKGEKLFF TGTGCCAGTAGTCCCCGGAGCAGGGGCAAAGGCGAAAAACTGTTTTTT TRBJ1-4 TRBV19 NA NA
CAWSVGARSEAFF TGTGCCTGGAGTGTGGGGGCGAGGTCTGAAGCTTTCTTT TRBJ1-1 TRBV30 NA NA
CASSLPGTGDNEQFF TGTGCCAGCAGCTTACCCGGGACAGGGGACAATGAGCAGTTCTTC TRBJ2-1 TRBV11-2 once TRBD1
CASSLIGDSEQFF TGTGCCAGCAGCCTTATAGGGGATAGTGAGCAGTTCTTC TRBJ2-1 TRBV14 NA NA
CASSPDQAGELFF TGTGCCAGCAGCCCAGACCAGGCCGGGGAGCTGTTTTTT TRBJ2-2 TRBV2 NA NA
CASSPDRGETQYF TGTGCCAGCAGCCCAGACAGGGGAGAGACCCAGTACTTC TRBJ2-5 TRBV11-3 NA TRBD1
CASSTTGDSPLHF TGTGCCAGCAGTACGACAGGGGATTCACCCCTCCACTTT TRBJ1-6 TRBV27 NA TRBD1
CASSDAAFGYTF TGTGCCAGCAGTGACGCGGCTTTCGGCTACACCTTC TRBJ1-2 TRBV2 NA NA
CASSPGQNNEKLFF TGTGCCAGCAGCCCCGGACAGAATAATGAAAAACTGTTTTTT TRBJ1-4 TRBV5-5 NA NA
CASSLAESNQPQHF TGTGCCAGCAGCTTAGCGGAGAGCAATCAGCCCCAGCATTTT TRBJ1-5 TRBV7-9 NA NA
CASSQVGRGRLQTEAFF TGCGCCAGCAGCCAAGTGGGAAGGGGCCGGCTTCAAACTGAAGCTTTCTTT TRBJ1-1 TRBV4-1 few NA
CASSDGQAQGQYF TGTGCCAGTAGCGATGGACAGGCTCAGGGGCAGTACTTC TRBJ2-7 TRBV19 NA TRBD1
CASSVNPGRERTYEQYF TGTGCCAGTAGTGTAAACCCGGGGCGGGAGAGAACCTACGAGCAGTACTTC TRBJ2-7 TRBV19 NA TRBD2
CASSLGGARRDTEAFF TGTGCCAGCAGCTTAGGGGGGGCGCGTAGAGACACTGAAGCTTTCTTT TRBJ1-1 TRBV7-3 NA NA
CASSYPTGTRGYTF TGTGCCAGCAGTTACCCGACAGGGACTCGTGGCTACACCTTC TRBJ1-2 TRBV6-2/TRBV6-3 NA TRBD1
CASSRGNTEAFF TGTGCCAGCTCGCGGGGGAACACTGAAGCTTTCTTT TRBJ1-1 TRBV19 NA NA
CASSESSSSLNTEAFF TGCGCCAGCAGTGAGTCGTCCTCGTCGTTGAACACTGAAGCTTTCTTT TRBJ1-1 TRBV10-1 NA NA
CASTSDRVTQYF TGTGCCAGCACCTCAGACCGGGTTACGCAGTATTTT TRBJ2-3 TRBV12-3/TRBV12-4 NA NA
CASSVRDRVSSFSYNEQFF TGTGCCAGCAGCGTCCGGGACAGGGTCTCCAGTTTTTCCTACAATGAGCAGTTCTTC TRBJ2-1 TRBV7-3 few TRBD1
CASSRITGGTWETQYF TGTGCCAGTAGTAGGATTACAGGGGGCACCTGGGAGACCCAGTACTTC TRBJ2-5 TRBV19 NA TRBD1
CASSFARYNEQFF TGTGCCAGCAGTTTTGCGAGATACAATGAGCAGTTCTTC TRBJ2-1 TRBV27 NA NA
CASSPQTGNQPQHF TGTGCCAGCTCACCTCAGACAGGGAATCAGCCCCAGCATTTT TRBJ1-5 TRBV18 NA TRBD1
CASSLNPAGGWNEQFF TGTGCCAGCAGCTTAAATCCAGCGGGAGGATGGAATGAGCAGTTCTTC TRBJ2-1 TRBV7-3 NA TRBD2
CASSVIPQSATGELFF TGTGCCAGCAGCGTCATTCCCCAGTCCGCTACCGGGGAGCTGTTTTTT TRBJ2-2 TRBV9 NA NA
CASSLANSQETQYF TGTGCCAGCAGCTTGGCCAACAGCCAAGAGACCCAGTACTTC TRBJ2-5 TRBV5-6 NA NA
CASSLPGQGYEQYF TGTGCCAGCAGCCTACCGGGACAGGGCTACGAGCAGTACTTC TRBJ2-7 TRBV3-1/TRBV3-2 NA TRBD1
CASSENFSGKETQYF TGTGCCAGCAGCGAGAACTTTAGCGGGAAAGAGACCCAGTACTTC TRBJ2-5 TRBV4-2 NA TRBD2
CASSLAGGEETQYF TGTGCCAGCAGTTTAGCGGGGGGCGAGGAGACCCAGTACTTC TRBJ2-5 TRBV27 NA TRBD2
CASSLSGATNEKLFF TGTGCCAGCAGCTTATCGGGGGCAACTAATGAAAAACTGTTTTTT TRBJ1-4 TRBV7-9 NA NA
CASSLPTQAGTDTQYF TGTGCCAGCAGCTTACCAACCCAAGCGGGGACAGATACGCAGTATTTT TRBJ2-3 TRBV11-2 NA TRBD2
CASSLELGEGYGYTF TGTGCCAGCAGCCTAGAATTAGGGGAGGGCTATGGCTACACCTTC TRBJ1-2 TRBV28 NA NA
CASSLTGDPGYTF TGTGCCAGTAGTCTGACAGGGGATCCTGGCTACACCTTC TRBJ1-2 TRBV19 NA TRBD1
CAISFRTSGRSTDTQYF TGTGCCATCAGTTTCAGGACTAGCGGGAGGAGCACAGATACGCAGTATTTT TRBJ2-3 TRBV10-3 NA TRBD2
CASSSKGQWGNTEAFF TGTGCCAGCAGTTCCAAGGGACAGTGGGGGAACACTGAAGCTTTCTTT TRBJ1-1 TRBV6-2/TRBV6-3 few TRBD1
CASSLEAARYEQYF TGTGCCAGCAGCTTGGAGGCAGCGCGGTACGAGCAGTACTTC TRBJ2-7 TRBV5-4 NA NA
CTSSQAFKGTKGQGANTIYF TGCACCAGCAGCCAAGCTTTTAAAGGTACGAAGGGACAGGGGGCGAACACCATATATTTT TRBJ1-3 TRBV1 NA NA
CAIQGLGTEAFF TGTGCCATACAGGGTTTGGGTACTGAAGCTTTCTTT TRBJ1-1 TRBV10-3 NA NA
CASSLVEGSNEQFF TGTGCCAGCAGCTTGGTGGAGGGAAGCAATGAGCAGTTCTTC TRBJ2-1 TRBV5-6 NA NA
CASSSGRGQFNYGYTF TGTGCCAGCAGCTCGGGCCGCGGACAGTTTAACTATGGCTACACCTTC TRBJ1-2 TRBV5-4 NA NA
CATSTMRDGLGYGYTF TGTGCCACCAGCACCATGCGGGACGGTCTTGGCTATGGCTACACCTTC TRBJ1-2 TRBV15 NA NA
CASSHLGQGSGNTIYF TGCGCCAGCAGCCATCTCGGACAGGGCTCTGGAAACACCATATATTTT TRBJ1-3 TRBV4-3 NA TRBD1
CASRETGGTEAFF TGTGCCAGCAGGGAAACAGGGGGGACTGAAGCTTTCTTT TRBJ1-1 TRBV28 NA TRBD1
CASSYSRTGSNYGYTF TGTGCCAGCAGTTACTCCCGGACAGGGTCAAACTATGGCTACACCTTC TRBJ1-2 TRBV6-2/TRBV6-3 NA TRBD1
CASSLGTSALNEQFF TGTGCCAGCAGCTTAGGGACTAGCGCGCTCAATGAGCAGTTCTTC TRBJ2-1 TRBV7-2 NA TRBD2
CASSLDRSSEREGNTGELFF TGTGCCAGCAGCTTAGATCGGAGCAGTGAGCGGGAGGGGAACACCGGGGAGCTGTTTTTT TRBJ2-2 TRBV11-2 NA TRBD2
CASSQGELYGYTF TGCGCCAGCAGCCAAGGAGAATTGTATGGCTACACCTTC TRBJ1-2 TRBV4-3 NA NA
CASSLITGVLNTEAFF TGTGCCAGTAGTCTTATTACAGGGGTCTTGAACACTGAAGCTTTCTTT TRBJ1-1 TRBV19 NA TRBD1
CASSPWTGGGGEQYF TGTGCCAGCAGCCCATGGACAGGGGGCGGAGGCGAGCAGTACTTC TRBJ2-7 TRBV7-2 NA TRBD1
CASSPLTGNNGGELFF TGTGCCAGCAGCCCTCTGACCGGGAACAACGGCGGGGAGCTGTTTTTT TRBJ2-2 TRBV5-4 once NA
CASGSRGGTEAFF TGTGCTAGTGGCTCACGGGGGGGAACTGAAGCTTTCTTT TRBJ1-1 TRBV12-5 NA NA
CSVEFGLEGATEAFF TGCAGCGTTGAATTTGGACTGGAAGGAGCCACTGAAGCTTTCTTT TRBJ1-1 TRBV29-1 NA NA
CASSYGQGAIPDGAFF TGTGCCAGCAGTTACGGCCAGGGGGCGATTCCAGATGGAGCTTTCTTT TRBJ1-1 TRBV6-2/TRBV6-3 NA TRBD1